This entry lists 27 T cell receptor beta chains sequenced from one sample in a study of OX40 agonist ivuxolimab in advanced cancers. Repertoires were generated with immunoSEQ multiplex PCR, while TCRdb's copy carries only in-frame clones and drops some. The sample includes some 69,000 clones, 88% of them seen just once. The sequencing used CD4+ or CD8+ T cells sorted from blood, collected in a trial of the OX40 agonist ivuxolimab. These receptors were taken from an adult with an advanced solid tumor such as melanoma, head and neck, liver or kidney cancer.

The CDR3 DNA reads as TGTGCCAGCAGTTATCGGCAGAACAATCAGCCCCAGCATTTT. Translation: CASSYRQNNQPQHF. The V gene is TRBV6-5, the J gene TRBJ1-5; no definite D call. The CDR3 is 14 amino acids. V was shortened by 3 bases and J by 3 bases, with 9 bases between the two germline ends. Germline assignment: CDR1 MNHEY and CDR2 SVGAGI.

The count of this clone is one. This chain joins TRBV2 and TRBJ1-1; tentatively, D is TRBD1 (6 bases). Looked up from germline, CDR1 is SNHLY and CDR2 is FYNNEI. Between the trimmed V and J ends, which lost 5 bases and 0 bases, there was a span of 13 bases. There are 15 residues in the CDR3. CDR3 in DNA: TGTGCCAGCAGTTACACCGGGACATTGAACACTGAAGCTTTCTTT. Translated: CASSYTGTLNTEAFF.

This chain uses TRBV27 with TRBJ2-1; 13 nucleotides match TRBD2. Germline assignment: CDR1 MNHEY and CDR2 SMNVEV (reference sequence). This CDR3 comprises 16 residues. Trimming at V came to 6 bases and at J to 2 bases, leaving 4 bases not matched to a gene. For the CDR3, the DNA is TGTGCCAGCAGGTATGGGACTAGCGGGGCCTACAATGAGCAGTTCTTC. Amino acids: CASRYGTSGAYNEQFF.

This clone was seen once. The genes are TRBV6-5 and TRBJ2-5; D could derive from TRBD1 or TRBD2 (5 bases each). The V end was cut by 0 bases, the J end by 3 bases, with 11 bases between. Per germline, CDR1 MNHEY and CDR2 SVGAGI. This CDR3 contains 15 residues. The CDR3 sequence: CASSYSRVGEETQYF. The CDR3 DNA is TGTGCCAGCAGTTACTCGAGGGTGGGGGAAGAGACCCAGTACTTC.

V is TRBV5-4 and J is TRBJ1-2; 7 positions match TRBD1. The CDR3 totals 12 residues. Germline V gene sequence: CDR1 SGHNT, CDR2 YYREEE (reference sequence). V was clipped by 2 bases and J by 6 bases; unmatched bases: 1. This CDR3 is CASSFGQDGYTF. The CDR3 DNA is TGTGCCAGCAGCTTTGGACAGGATGGCTACACCTTC.

The chain has TRBV5-1 and TRBJ2-2; TRBD2 aligns across 8 bases. CDR1 and CDR2 (germline): SGHRS, YFSETQ. The ends lost 6 bases at V and 1 base at J; junction bases unmatched: 5. The CDR3 loop spans 15 amino acids. CDR3 region: CASTPGGRNTGELFF. CDR3 DNA sequence: TGCGCCAGCACACCGGGGGGGCGGAACACCGGGGAGCTGTTTTTT.

The chain uses TRBV7-3 and TRBJ2-5; D may be TRBD2 (6 bases). This CDR3 is built from 16 residues. The germline CDR1 and CDR2 sequences are SGHTA and FQGTGA. Trimming took 5 bases from V and 5 from J, leaving 21 bases between them. The CDR3 DNA is TGTGCCAGCAGCCCCCCGTGGAGGGATAGACGGGAGACCCAGTACTTC. It codes for CASSPPWRDRRETQYF. The full variable domain, in which reference TRBV7-3 and TRBJ2-5 provide the parts outside the CDR3, is GAGVSQTPSNKVTEKGKYVELRCDPISGHTALYWYRQSLGQGPEFLIYFQGTGAADDSGLPNDRFFAVRPEGSVSTLKIQRTERGDSAVYLCASSPPWRDRRETQYFGPGTRLLVL.

The V gene is TRBV9, the J gene TRBJ2-3, with unresolved D. Between the trimmed V and J ends, which lost 0 bases and 2 bases, there was a span of 19 bases. Per the germline V gene, CDR1 is SGDLS and CDR2 is YYNGEE. The CDR3 runs 18 residues. The CDR3 region has the DNA TGTGCCAGCAGCGTAGGCATGTCAGCCCAGTGGGACACAGATACGCAGTATTTT. This encodes CASSVGMSAQWDTDTQYF.

This clone appeared a single time. CDR3 nucleotide sequence: TGTGCCAGCAGCACGGATTATAGGGCCTACAATGAGCAGTTCTTC. The encoded protein is CASSTDYRAYNEQFF. The chain employs TRBV5-6 and TRBJ2-1; D not resolved. Germline V lookup: CDR1 SGHDT, CDR2 YYEEEE. The CDR3 runs to 15 residues. The germline V and J ends were trimmed by 4 bases and 2 bases, with 13 bases remaining between them.

V and J are TRBV10-3 and TRBJ2-5; maybe TRBD2 (5 bases). The germline V and J ends were trimmed by 6 bases and 2 bases, with 16 bases remaining between them. Germline loops: CDR1 ENHRY, CDR2 SYGVKD. The CDR3 contains 15 residues. CDR3 sequence (DNA): TGTGCCATCAGGGGTAGCACCGGGGAGCAAGAGACCCAGTACTTC. Translation: CAIRGSTGEQETQYF.

The V call is TRBV6-1, the J call TRBJ1-1; a weak D match, TRBD1 (5 bases). Germline CDR1 is MNHNS and CDR2 is SASEGT. The V end was cut by 7 bases, the J end by 0 bases, with 15 bases between. CDR3 size: 15 residues. CDR3 coding DNA: TGTGCCAGCACCAGGGACTTAGTAATGAACACTGAAGCTTTCTTT. Its protein product is CASTRDLVMNTEAFF.

The V gene is TRBV11-3, the J gene TRBJ2-1; D uncertain. The CDR3 is 15 amino acids. V lost 0 bases to trimming and J lost 2 bases, with 8 bases between them. Germline V CDR1 and CDR2: SGHNT, YENEEA. CDR3 nucleotides: TGTGCCAGCAGCTTAGATTATGGGGCCTACAATGAGCAGTTCTTC. This encodes CASSLDYGAYNEQFF.

V and J are TRBV7-3 and TRBJ2-5; the D gene could be TRBD1 or TRBD2 (6 bases each). This CDR3 has 15 amino acids. With 6 bases removed from V and 4 bases from J, the gap between germline ends came to 18 bases. Looked up from germline, CDR1 is SGHTA and CDR2 is FQGTGA. DNA for the CDR3: TGTGCCAGCAGTTCATTAGTTGGGGGGCGAGAGACCCAGTACTTC. Its translation is CASSSLVGGRETQYF.

This chain joins TRBV4-1 and TRBJ2-1; unclear D gene. The CDR3 is made up of 13 amino acids. With 0 bases removed from V and 15 bases from J, the gap between germline ends came to 15 bases. Germline V gene sequence: CDR1 MGHRA, CDR2 YSYEKL. CDR3 amino acids: CASSQDPASDGFF. CDR3 nucleotides: TGCGCCAGCAGCCAAGATCCCGCCTCAGATGGGTTCTTC.

This chain connects TRBV9 to TRBJ2-5; no reliable D call. The V and J ends lost 4 bases and 2 bases respectively, with 21 bases between them. Germline loops: CDR1 SGDLS, CDR2 YYNGEE. The CDR3 runs to 17 residues. CDR3 in amino acids: CASSPTPVAGIQETQYF. The DNA for the CDR3 is TGTGCCAGCAGCCCTACCCCGGTAGCTGGGATTCAAGAGACCCAGTACTTC.

J is TRBJ2-7 and V is TRBV30; D ambiguous. This CDR3 spans 12 amino acids. Trimming removed 4 bases from V and 0 bases from J, with 7 bases in between. Germline V lookup: CDR1 GTSNPN, CDR2 SVGIG (reference sequence). The CDR3 spells CAWNVGSYEQYF. For the CDR3, the DNA is TGTGCCTGGAACGTCGGCTCCTACGAGCAGTACTTC.

The chain combines TRBV5-1 with TRBJ1-1; D perhaps matches TRBD1 (5 bases). Germline V CDR1 and CDR2: SGHRS, YFSETQ. This CDR3 is built from 15 residues. The V gene lost 0 bases and the J gene lost 6 bases, with 15 bases spanning the gap. The CDR3 region is CASSLDLSWGAEAFF. Here the CDR3 DNA reads TGCGCCAGCAGCTTGGATCTGTCGTGGGGCGCTGAAGCTTTCTTT.

The chain is built from TRBV5-6 and TRBJ1-2, with TRBD1 matching over 7 bases. The CDR3 has 13 amino acids. Losses at the gene ends were 4 bases for V and 3 bases for J; bases not matched to a gene: 3. Germline V gives CDR1 SGHDT, CDR2 YYEEEE. The CDR3: CASSPDRDYGYTF. CDR3 DNA sequence: TGTGCCAGCAGCCCCGACAGGGACTATGGCTACACCTTC.

The sample holds one count of this clone. The chain is built from TRBV18 and TRBJ2-5, with 8 bases matching TRBD2. The ends lost 1 base at V and 4 bases at J; junction bases unmatched: 5. Germline CDR1 KGHSH, CDR2 LQKENI. This CDR3 comprises 15 residues. The CDR3, as DNA: TGTGCCAGCTCACCACTAGCGGGATGGGGAGAGACCCAGTACTTC. Its protein is CASSPLAGWGETQYF.

This clone was observed a handful of times. V usage is TRBV25-1 and J usage is TRBJ2-3; 10 nucleotides match TRBD1. The CDR3 totals 14 residues. Germline CDR1 is MGHDK and CDR2 is SYGVNS. V gave up 5 bases and J gave up 8 bases; unmatched junction bases: 7. This chain's CDR3 is CASSSDRGFGTQYF. The CDR3 nucleotides read TGTGCCAGCAGTTCGGACAGGGGGTTCGGTACGCAGTATTTT.

CDR3 region: CASSQRQGASGTQYF. In DNA, the CDR3 is TGTGCCAGCAGCCAGCGACAGGGAGCCTCCGGGACCCAGTACTTC. This sequence joins TRBV14 and TRBJ2-5; 7 bases fit TRBD1. Germline loops: CDR1 SGHDN, CDR2 FVKESK. The CDR3 consists of 15 residues. V gave up 3 bases and J gave up 7 bases; unmatched junction bases: 11.

This clone was seen a handful of times. This rearrangement joins TRBV7-9 to TRBJ2-3; D remains unclear. Trimming took off 5 bases at V and 5 bases at J, with 8 bases between the two ends. This CDR3 spans 12 amino acids. Germline lookup yields CDR1 SEHNR and CDR2 FQNEAQ (reference sequence). CDR3 coding DNA: TGTGCCAGCAGCCGCACGGGAGATACGCAGTATTTT. This sequence encodes CASSRTGDTQYF.

Here the CDR3 reads CASSFTGGTDEQYF. For the CDR3, the DNA is TGTGCCAGCAGCTTCACAGGGGGAACGGACGAGCAGTACTTC. The rearrangement uses TRBV7-9 and TRBJ2-7; 8 positions agree with TRBD1. This CDR3 contains 14 residues. The ends lost 3 bases at V and 5 bases at J; junction bases unmatched: 6. Germline CDR1 and CDR2: SEHNR and FQNEAQ (reference sequence).

This chain joins TRBV27 and TRBJ2-7; the D gene could be TRBD1 or TRBD2 (5 bases each). CDR1 MNHEY and CDR2 SMNVEV come from the germline V gene (reference sequence). V lost 3 bases and J lost 0, with 12 bases in between. This CDR3 region has 15 residues. CDR3 sequence (DNA): TGTGCCAGCAGTTTTGCCGGGACGGCCTCCTACGAGCAGTACTTC. Translating it yields CASSFAGTASYEQYF.

The chain is built from TRBV7-8 and TRBJ1-2; D is possibly TRBD1 (5 bases). The CDR3 extends over 15 amino acids. The V gene's germline CDR1 is SGHVS and CDR2 FQNEAQ. Trimming removed 5 bases at V and 7 bases at J, with 20 bases between. CDR3 residues: CASSPDSFWVGGYTF. The CDR3 nucleotides read TGTGCCAGCAGCCCCGACAGCTTTTGGGTGGGTGGCTACACCTTC.

The rearrangement links TRBV7-3 to TRBJ1-2; D is unresolved. The V end was cut by 5 bases, the J end by 4 bases, with 11 bases between. There are 13 residues in the CDR3. Germline V CDR1 and CDR2: SGHTA, FQGTGA. The CDR3 loop is CASSTLGGYGYTF. CDR3 DNA: TGTGCCAGCAGCACTCTTGGTGGCTATGGCTACACCTTC.

V and J are TRBV5-1 and TRBJ2-5, with TRBD1 identical over 10 bases. The CDR3 sequence is 15 residues long. The V segment lost 4 bases and the J segment 4 bases; nucleotides outside the gene matches: 7. Germline V gene data show CDR1 as SGHRS and CDR2 as YFSETQ. The CDR3 loop reads CASSPRDRGGETQYF. The CDR3, as DNA: TGCGCCAGCAGCCCCCGGGACAGGGGCGGAGAGACCCAGTACTTC.